This TCR beta chain was identified during a study of early T cells in non-severe SARS-CoV-2 infection. Study results and limitations: Anti-spike CD8 responses were favored in VDJdb matching, and private and CD4 specificities were missed.

This clonotype was observed many times. The antigen is undetermined. Attached unique molecular identifiers marked individual cDNA molecules. Via MiXCR, TCRdb re-called the 5' RACE reads, giving one row per CDR3 protein. The sample has 25,000 or so distinct CDR3 sequences; roughly 2.8% are singletons. Germline lookup yields CDR1 SGHDN and CDR2 FVKESK. The CDR3 loop spans 13 amino acids. The V and J ends lost 2 bases and 7 bases respectively, with 9 bases between them. The sequence was collected from an adult who was a healthcare worker with PCR-confirmed SARS-CoV-2 infection or an uninfected control (not recorded which). The rearrangement uses TRBV14 and TRBJ2-1, with D unclear. Material: whole blood. The CDR3 coding sequence is TGTGCCAGCAGCCAACCCCCGAGTAATGAGCAGTTCTTC. Amino acids: CASSQPPSNEQFF.